Presented here are 20 T cell receptor beta chains from one specimen sequenced in a study of response to subunit inactivated influenza vaccine. TCRdb recomputed calls from the RT-PCR reads with MiXCR, one row per CDR3 protein. Of under 550,000 distinct CDR3 sequences in the sample, 7.6% were seen once. The specimen comprised PBMCs from blood, sampled around 2 years after vaccination. The receptors were gathered from a man between 50 and 75 years old who received an inactivated influenza vaccine.

This clonotype was observed many times. V usage is TRBV20-1 and J usage is TRBJ1-6; tentative D call: TRBD1 (5 bases). The germline V gene has CDR1 DFQATT and CDR2 SNEGSKA (reference sequence). The CDR3 is 16 amino acids. Trimming shortened V by 5 bases and J by 6 bases, and 20 bases separated the two germline ends. The CDR3: CSASGGAGRTNSPLHF. The CDR3, as DNA: TGCAGTGCTTCGGGTGGGGCAGGCCGGACTAATTCACCCCTCCACTTT.

This rearrangement joins TRBV6-1 to TRBJ1-5; D possibly corresponds to TRBD1 (5 bases). In germline, CDR1 is MNHNS, CDR2 SASEGT. The ends were cut back, 8 bases at V and 1 base at J, with 12 bases in the middle. This CDR3 spans 14 amino acids. CDR3 bases: TGTGCCAGCCTAGGGGTGCAAAGCAATCAGCCCCAGCATTTT. Its translation is CASLGVQSNQPQHF.

This clonotype was seen a few times. The chain joins TRBV20-1 to TRBJ1-1; a weak D match, TRBD1 (5 bases). V was pared by 3 bases and J by 2 bases, with 13 bases between. The CDR3 is made up of 14 amino acids. Looked up from germline, CDR1 is DFQATT and CDR2 is SNEGSKA (reference sequence). The CDR3 reads CSARWGSVNTEAFF. The CDR3, as DNA: TGCAGTGCTAGGTGGGGGTCAGTAAACACTGAAGCTTTCTTT.

As concerns this clonotype: This may come from a read error, since a much larger clone is one base off. Since no conserved phenylalanine or tryptophan closes the CDR3, a read error is the likely cause. V gene TRBV4-3 combines with J gene TRBJ2-1; D tentatively reads TRBD1 or TRBD2 (5 bases each). CDR3 length: 13 residues. Per germline, CDR1 LGHNA and CDR2 YSLEER. V was pared by 1 base and J by 7 bases, with 8 bases between. CDR3 loop: CASSQGGWNEQFL. CDR3 nucleotides: TGCGCCAGCAGCCAAGGGGGGTGGAATGAGCAGTTCTTA.

This clonotype was counted only a few times. The CDR3 is CASSLDLGVGEQFF. For the CDR3, the DNA is TGTGCCAGCAGCTTAGATCTGGGGGTTGGTGAGCAGTTCTTC. The chain has TRBV11-2 and TRBJ2-1; D might be TRBD1 or TRBD2, each matching 5 bases. CDR1 is SGHAT, CDR2 FQNNGV, per germline. V was pared by 0 bases and J by 9 bases, with 12 bases between. The CDR3 is 14 amino acids.

V gene TRBV2 combines with J gene TRBJ1-1, with D possibly TRBD1 on 6 matching bases. In germline, CDR1 is SNHLY, CDR2 FYNNEI. The V end was cut by 6 bases, the J end by 3 bases, with 14 bases between. This CDR3 has 14 amino acids. The CDR3 protein is CASSPGAKDTEAFF. The CDR3 DNA sequence: TGTGCCAGCAGCCCAGGGGCGAAGGACACTGAAGCTTTCTTT. Filled out from reference TRBV2 and TRBJ1-1, the complete variable domain reads EPEVTQTPSHQVTQMGQEVILRCVPISNHLYFYWYRQILGQKVEFLVSFYNNEISEKSEIFDDQFSVERPDGSNFTLKIRSTKLEDSAMYFCASSPGAKDTEAFFGQGTRLTVV.

In its sample, this clonotype was seen many times. V gene TRBV7-2 combines with J gene TRBJ2-7; D may be TRBD1 (5 bases). This CDR3 has 14 residues. V gave up 6 bases and J gave up 3 bases, with 15 bases separating them. Per the germline V gene, CDR1 is SGHTA and CDR2 is FQGNSA. CDR3 nucleotides: TGTGCCAGCAGTTCCGACAGCATTTTCTACGAGCAGTACTTC. Translation gives CASSSDSIFYEQYF.

The V gene is TRBV5-4, the J gene TRBJ1-1; D unclear. Trimming stripped 1 base from V and 2 bases from J, with 33 bases between. Per germline, CDR1 SGHNT and CDR2 YYREEE (reference sequence). The CDR3 extends over 22 amino acids. The CDR3 reads CASSLFFSRGNAGRTENTEAFF. CDR3 DNA: TGTGCCAGCAGCTTGTTTTTTTCTCGCGGGAACGCCGGTAGAACAGAAAACACTGAAGCTTTCTTT.

This clonotype occurred a few times. This chain links TRBV20-1 with TRBJ2-7, with a weak D call TRBD2 (6 bases). V gave up 4 bases and J gave up 2 bases, with 18 bases separating them. The CDR3 runs 15 residues. From germline, CDR1 is DFQATT and CDR2 SNEGSKA (reference sequence). The CDR3 region is CSAIQDYSATYEQYF. The CDR3 DNA follows: TGCAGTGCTATACAGGACTACAGCGCCACCTACGAGCAGTACTTC.

This clonotype was counted only a few times. The gene calls are TRBV6-1 and TRBJ2-3; tentative D call: TRBD1 (5 bases). The CDR3 runs 12 residues. Germline V gene lookup returns CDR1 MNHNS and CDR2 SASEGT. V shed 3 bases and J shed 8 bases, with 9 bases lying between them. CDR3 sequence: CASSEVGLTQYF. The CDR3 bases are TGTGCCAGCAGTGAGGTGGGGCTTACGCAGTATTTT.

This clonotype has at least ten counts. The V call is TRBV6-2 or TRBV6-3, the J call TRBJ2-7; tentatively, D is TRBD2 (5 bases). CDR3 length: 16 amino acids. V lost 2 bases and J lost 6, with 20 bases in between. Germline V gene lookup returns CDR1 MNHEY and CDR2 SVGEGT. The chain's CDR3 is CASSYRKGQAASEQYF. Here the CDR3 DNA reads TGTGCCAGCAGTTACCGGAAGGGTCAAGCGGCTTCCGAGCAGTACTTC.

The sample holds many counts of this clonotype. This chain links TRBV9 with TRBJ2-1; 8 bases align to TRBD2. CDR3 length: 14 residues. Trimming took 7 bases from V and 3 from J; bases not matched to a gene: 6. The V gene's germline CDR1 is SGDLS and CDR2 YYNGEE. CDR3 bases: TGTGCCAGCTCGGGCACTAGCGGCTACAATGAGCAGTTCTTC. This gives the protein CASSGTSGYNEQFF.

This clonotype occurred many times. The gene calls are TRBV4-1 and TRBJ1-6; tentatively, D is TRBD1 (5 bases). The CDR3 loop spans 17 amino acids. The germline CDR1 and CDR2 sequences are MGHRA and YSYEKL. V was shortened by 3 bases and J by 2 bases, with 14 bases between the two germline ends. The CDR3 loop is CASSQLRGVTYNSPLHF. The DNA for the CDR3 is TGCGCCAGCAGCCAGCTCCGAGGGGTAACCTATAATTCACCCCTCCACTTT.

Comments on this clonotype: Relative to the germline gene, one junction end is altered; a read error may explain this. The gene calls are TRBV7-7 and TRBJ2-2; D not certain. The CDR3 has 15 residues. Germline CDR1 is SSHAT and CDR2 is FNYEAQ (reference sequence). CDR3 amino acids: CASSLASQSTGELFF. CDR3 bases: TGTGCTAGCAGCTTAGCTTCACAGAGCACCGGGGAGCTGTTTTTT. Looking up the rest from reference TRBV7-7 and TRBJ2-2 gives the full variable domain: GAGVSQSPRYKVTKRGQDVTLRCDPISSHATLYWYQQALGQGPEFLTYFNYEAQPDKSGLPSDRFSAERPEGSISTLTIQRTEQRDSAMYRCASSLASQSTGELFFGEGSRLTVL.

CDR3 residues: CASSLNPGYEQYF. Written as DNA, the CDR3 is TGTGCCAGCAGCTTAAACCCGGGCTACGAGCAGTACTTC. The chain combines TRBV7-3 with TRBJ2-7; D remains unclear. The CDR3 totals 13 residues. The germline CDR1 and CDR2 sequences are SGHTA and FQGTGA. Trimming shortened V by 1 base and J by 3 bases, and 7 bases separated the two germline ends.

This sequence joins TRBV12-3 or TRBV12-4 and TRBJ1-2, with D possibly being TRBD1 (6 bases). Trimming stripped 4 bases from V and 3 bases from J, with 12 bases between. This CDR3 comprises 14 residues. For the CDR3, the DNA is TGTGCCAGCAGTTCAGGACAGTCGGACTATGGCTACACCTTC. Residues: CASSSGQSDYGYTF.

The gene calls are TRBV6-5 and TRBJ1-2; TRBD1 might be the D (5 bases). This CDR3 is 15 amino acids long. CDR1 MNHEY and CDR2 SVGAGI come from the germline V gene. The ends were cut back, 2 bases at V and 6 bases at J, with 16 bases in the middle. The CDR3 here is CASSYADGAQDGYTF. Written as DNA, the CDR3 is TGTGCCAGCAGTTACGCAGACGGGGCGCAGGATGGCTACACCTTC.

At least ten counts were recorded for this clonotype. The genes are TRBV10-3 and TRBJ1-5; D unresolved. V was shortened by 4 bases and J by 6 bases, with 10 bases between the two germline ends. CDR3 size: 13 residues. Germline assignment: CDR1 ENHRY and CDR2 SYGVKD. The CDR3 loop is CAISGGGGQPQHF. CDR3 bases: TGTGCCATCAGTGGGGGTGGCGGTCAGCCCCAGCATTTT.

The sample holds many counts of this clonotype. The chain uses TRBV12-3 or TRBV12-4 and TRBJ2-1; D may be TRBD1 or TRBD2 (5 bases each). The V end lost 3 bases, the J end lost 2 bases, and 11 bases lay between the germline ends. This CDR3 spans 15 amino acids. The CDR3 loop is CASSLGVKTYNEQFF. CDR3 coding DNA: TGTGCCAGCAGTTTGGGGGTTAAGACCTACAATGAGCAGTTCTTC.

There are a few counts of this clonotype. The chain links TRBV15 to TRBJ2-1; D unresolved. From germline, CDR1 is LNHNV and CDR2 YYDKDF (reference sequence). CDR3 length: 14 residues. V lost 8 bases, J lost 5 bases, and 16 bases lay in between. The CDR3 here is CATGKRTGHNEQFF. The DNA of the CDR3 is TGTGCCACCGGGAAGCGAACGGGCCACAATGAGCAGTTCTTC. The entire variable domain, with the rest obtained from reference TRBV15 and TRBJ2-1, is as follows: DAMVIQNPRYQVTQFGKPVTLSCSQTLNHNVMYWYQQKSSQAPKLLFHYYDKDFNNEADTPDNFQSRRPNTSFCFLDIRSPGLGDTAMYLCATGKRTGHNEQFFGPGTRLTVL.